The next 5 T cell receptor beta chains were all read from a single sample in a study of T cell responses to AZD1222 COVID-19 vaccine. Profiled with immunoSEQ multiplex PCR; TCRdb holds only in-frame clones, not every one. This table has around 140,000 clones, 89% appearing once. The material sequenced was peripheral blood, taken on day 0 of AZD1222 vaccination. The receptors were gathered from an adult in good health.

The rearrangement uses TRBV4-2 and TRBJ1-2, with no clear D. V lost 2 bases to trimming and J lost 2 bases, with 9 bases between them. The CDR3 has 14 residues. Per the germline V gene, CDR1 is LGHNA and CDR2 is YNFKEQ. DNA of the CDR3: TGTGCCAGCAGCCAATCCCAGCCCAACTATGGCTACACCTTC. It yields the protein CASSQSQPNYGYTF.

This clone has a single count. J is TRBJ1-2 and V is TRBV6-5, with TRBD1 as a possible D gene (5 bases). Trimming pared 6 bases from V and 4 bases from J, leaving 9 bases between. The CDR3 is 12 residues long. The germline gives CDR1 MNHEY, CDR2 SVGAGI. The CDR3 region has the DNA TGTGCCAGCAGCGGGACCGGCTATGGCTACACCTTC. It encodes CASSGTGYGYTF.

The chain recombines TRBV5-4 with TRBJ2-3; D tentatively reads TRBD1 or TRBD2 (5 bases each). Germline V gene sequence: CDR1 SGHNT, CDR2 YYREEE (reference sequence). The CDR3 is 14 amino acids. The V end lost 1 base, the J end lost 2 bases, and 8 bases lay between the germline ends. The DNA for the CDR3 is TGTGCCAGCAGCTTGCCCGGGACCACAGATACGCAGTATTTT. It yields the protein CASSLPGTTDTQYF. Combining the CDR3 with reference TRBV5-4 and TRBJ2-3 gives the whole variable domain ETGVTQSPTHLIKTRGQQVTLRCSSQSGHNTVSWYQQALGQGPQFIFQYYREEENGRGNFPPRFSGLQFPNYSSELNVNALELDDSALYLCASSLPGTTDTQYFGPGTRLTVL.

This clone was recorded only once. The J gene is TRBJ1-5, the V gene TRBV6-5; 10 bases align to TRBD1. Germline assignment: CDR1 MNHEY and CDR2 SVGAGI. J was trimmed by 6 bases and V by 2 bases; bases with no gene match: 4. The CDR3 runs 15 residues. CDR3: CASSYDRDRGQPQHF. The CDR3 DNA reads TGTGCCAGCAGTTACGACCGGGACAGGGGTCAGCCCCAGCATTTT.

The chain carries TRBV10-3 and TRBJ2-3; the match to TRBD2 covers 8 bases. Trimming at V came to 5 bases and at J to 6 bases, leaving 10 bases not matched to a gene. This CDR3 comprises 15 residues. In germline, CDR1 is ENHRY, CDR2 SYGVKD. CDR3 DNA sequence: TGTGCCATCAGTTTAGGGCGGGGGGCCGCCGATACGCAGTATTTT. It is translated as CAISLGRGAADTQYF.